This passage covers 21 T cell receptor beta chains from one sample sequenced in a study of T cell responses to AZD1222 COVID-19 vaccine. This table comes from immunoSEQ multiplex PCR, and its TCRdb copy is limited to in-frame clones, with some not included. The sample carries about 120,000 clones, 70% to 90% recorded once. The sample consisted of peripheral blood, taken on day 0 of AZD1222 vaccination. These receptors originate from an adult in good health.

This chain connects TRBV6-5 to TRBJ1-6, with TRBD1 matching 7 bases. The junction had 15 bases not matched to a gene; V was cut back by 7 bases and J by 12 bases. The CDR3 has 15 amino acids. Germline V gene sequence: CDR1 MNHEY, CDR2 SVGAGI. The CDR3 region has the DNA TGTGCCAGCACTGCAAGGGGGCTTAACGTCGTACCCCTCCACTTT. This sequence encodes CASTARGLNVVPLHF.

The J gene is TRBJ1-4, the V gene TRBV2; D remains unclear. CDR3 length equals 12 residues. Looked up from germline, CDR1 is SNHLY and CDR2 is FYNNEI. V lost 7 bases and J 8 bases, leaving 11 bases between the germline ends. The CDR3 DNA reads TGTGCCAGCACCAGAGCGGAGGAAAAACTGTTTTTT. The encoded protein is CASTRAEEKLFF.

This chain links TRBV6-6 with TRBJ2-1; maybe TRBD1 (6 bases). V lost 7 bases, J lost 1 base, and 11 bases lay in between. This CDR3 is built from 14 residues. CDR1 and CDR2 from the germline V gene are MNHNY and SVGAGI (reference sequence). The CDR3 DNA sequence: TGTGCCAGCACCCCAAGGGGGTCCTACAATGAGCAGTTCTTC. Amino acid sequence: CASTPRGSYNEQFF.

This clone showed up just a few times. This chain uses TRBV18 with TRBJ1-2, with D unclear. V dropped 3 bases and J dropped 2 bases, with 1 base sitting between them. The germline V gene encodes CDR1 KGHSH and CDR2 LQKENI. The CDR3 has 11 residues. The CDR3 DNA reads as TGTGCCAGCTCACCCAACTATGGCTACACCTTC. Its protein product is CASSPNYGYTF.

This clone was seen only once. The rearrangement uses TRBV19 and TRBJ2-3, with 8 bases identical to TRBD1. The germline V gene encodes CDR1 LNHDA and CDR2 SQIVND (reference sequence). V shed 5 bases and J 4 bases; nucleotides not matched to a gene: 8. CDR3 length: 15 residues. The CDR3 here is CASSSLDRDADTQYF. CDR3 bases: TGTGCCAGTAGTTCCCTGGACAGGGATGCAGATACGCAGTATTTT. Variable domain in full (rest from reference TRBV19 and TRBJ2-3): DGGITQSPKYLFRKEGQNVTLSCEQNLNHDAMYWYRQDPGQGLRLIYYSQIVNDFQKGDIAEGYSVSREKKESFPLTVTSAQKNPTAFYLCASSSLDRDADTQYFGPGTRLTVL.

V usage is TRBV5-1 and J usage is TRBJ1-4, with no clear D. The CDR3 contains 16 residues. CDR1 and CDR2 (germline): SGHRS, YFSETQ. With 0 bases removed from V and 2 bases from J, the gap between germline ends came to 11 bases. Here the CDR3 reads CASSLELQGTNEKLFF. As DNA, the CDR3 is TGCGCCAGCAGCTTGGAGTTACAAGGCACTAATGAAAAACTGTTTTTT.

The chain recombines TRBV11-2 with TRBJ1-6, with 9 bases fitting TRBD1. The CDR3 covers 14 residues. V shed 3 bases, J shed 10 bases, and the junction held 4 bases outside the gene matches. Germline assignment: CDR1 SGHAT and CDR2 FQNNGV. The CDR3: CASSFGDRESPLHF. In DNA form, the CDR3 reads TGTGCCAGCAGCTTCGGGGACAGGGAATCACCCCTCCACTTT.

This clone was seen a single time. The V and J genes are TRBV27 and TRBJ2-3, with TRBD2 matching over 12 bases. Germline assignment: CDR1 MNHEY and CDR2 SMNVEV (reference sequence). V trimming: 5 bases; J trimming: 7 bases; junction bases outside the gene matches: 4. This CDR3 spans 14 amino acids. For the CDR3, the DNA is TGTGCCAGCAGTCCTAGCGGGGGGGCACATACGCAGTATTTT. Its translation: CASSPSGGAHTQYF.

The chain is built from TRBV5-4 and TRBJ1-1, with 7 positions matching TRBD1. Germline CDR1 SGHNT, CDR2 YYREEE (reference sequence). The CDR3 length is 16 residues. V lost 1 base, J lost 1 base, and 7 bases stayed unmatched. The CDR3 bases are TGTGCCAGCAGCTTGTGGCCGGGACAGCAGAACACTGAAGCTTTCTTT. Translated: CASSLWPGQQNTEAFF.

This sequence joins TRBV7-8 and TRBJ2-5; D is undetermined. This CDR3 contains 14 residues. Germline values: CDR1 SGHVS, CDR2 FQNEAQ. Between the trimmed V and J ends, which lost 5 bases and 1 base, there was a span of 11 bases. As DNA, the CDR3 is TGTGCCAGCAGCCGTGGGCGTCTCCAAGAGACCCAGTACTTC. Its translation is CASSRGRLQETQYF.

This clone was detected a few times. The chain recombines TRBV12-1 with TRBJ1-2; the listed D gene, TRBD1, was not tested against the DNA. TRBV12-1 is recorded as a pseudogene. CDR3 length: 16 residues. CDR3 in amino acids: CASSFVNGTGGDGYTF. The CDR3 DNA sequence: TGTGCCAGCAGCTTTGTCAACGGGACAGGAGGGGATGGCTACACCTTC.

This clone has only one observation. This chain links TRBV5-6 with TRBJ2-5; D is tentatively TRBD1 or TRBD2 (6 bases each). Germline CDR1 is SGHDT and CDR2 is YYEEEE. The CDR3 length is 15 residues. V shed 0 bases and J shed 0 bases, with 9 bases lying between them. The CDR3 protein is CASSLAGAYQETQYF. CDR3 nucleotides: TGTGCCAGCAGCTTGGCGGGGGCCTACCAAGAGACCCAGTACTTC.

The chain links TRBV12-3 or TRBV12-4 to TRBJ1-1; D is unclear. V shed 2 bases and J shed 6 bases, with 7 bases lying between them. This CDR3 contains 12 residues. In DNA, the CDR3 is TGTGCCAGCAGTTTATTGGCTGCTGAAGCTTTCTTT. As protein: CASSLLAAEAFF.

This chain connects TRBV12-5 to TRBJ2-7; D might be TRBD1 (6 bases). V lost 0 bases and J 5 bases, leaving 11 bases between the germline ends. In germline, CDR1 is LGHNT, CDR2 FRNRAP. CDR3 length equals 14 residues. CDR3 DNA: TGTGCTAGTGGTTTGGTAGGGGGAGAGAACGAGCAGTACTTC. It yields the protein CASGLVGGENEQYF. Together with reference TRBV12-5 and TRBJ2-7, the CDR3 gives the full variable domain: DARVTQTPRHKVTEMGQEVTMRCQPILGHNTVFWYRQTMMQGLELLAYFRNRAPLDDSGMPKDRFSAEMPDATLATLKIQPSEPRDSAVYFCASGLVGGENEQYFGPGTRLTVT.

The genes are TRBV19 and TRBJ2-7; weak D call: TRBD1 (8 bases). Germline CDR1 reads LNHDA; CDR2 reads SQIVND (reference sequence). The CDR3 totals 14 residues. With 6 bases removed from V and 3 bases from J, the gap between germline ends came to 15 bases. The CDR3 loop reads CASRKTGGDYEQYF. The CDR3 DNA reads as TGTGCCAGTAGGAAAACAGGGGGGGACTACGAGCAGTACTTC.

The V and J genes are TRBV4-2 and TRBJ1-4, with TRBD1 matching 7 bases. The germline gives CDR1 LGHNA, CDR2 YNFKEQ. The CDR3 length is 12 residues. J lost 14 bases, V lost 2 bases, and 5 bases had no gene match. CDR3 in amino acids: CASSQPGTVLFF. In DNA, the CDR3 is TGTGCCAGCAGCCAACCGGGGACAGTTCTGTTTTTT.

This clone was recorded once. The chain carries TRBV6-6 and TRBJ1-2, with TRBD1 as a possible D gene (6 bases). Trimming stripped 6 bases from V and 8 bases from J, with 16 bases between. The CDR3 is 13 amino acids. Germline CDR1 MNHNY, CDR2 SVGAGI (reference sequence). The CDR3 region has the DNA TGTGCCAGCAGCCCCGACAGGTCGACCGGCTACACCTTC. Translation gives CASSPDRSTGYTF.

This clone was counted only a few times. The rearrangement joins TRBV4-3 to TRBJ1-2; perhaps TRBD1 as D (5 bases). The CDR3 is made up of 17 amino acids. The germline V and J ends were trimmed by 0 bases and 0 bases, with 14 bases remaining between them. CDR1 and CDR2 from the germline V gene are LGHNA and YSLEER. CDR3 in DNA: TGCGCCAGCAGCCAAGATGGAGACAGCCTAACTAACTATGGCTACACCTTC. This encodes CASSQDGDSLTNYGYTF.

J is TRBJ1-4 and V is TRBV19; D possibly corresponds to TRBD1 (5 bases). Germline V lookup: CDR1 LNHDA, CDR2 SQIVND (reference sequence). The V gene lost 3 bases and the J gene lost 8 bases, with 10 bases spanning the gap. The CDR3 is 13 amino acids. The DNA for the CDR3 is TGTGCCAGTAGTATGGGGGAGTCCGAAAAACTGTTTTTT. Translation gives CASSMGESEKLFF.

This CDR3 reads CASKNQETQYF. As DNA, the CDR3 is TGTGCCAGCAAGAACCAAGAGACCCAGTACTTC. This chain joins TRBV7-9 and TRBJ2-5; D call uncertain. Germline CDR1 is SEHNR and CDR2 is FQNEAQ (reference sequence). The CDR3 is 11 residues long. The germline V and J ends were trimmed by 7 bases and 0 bases, with 3 bases remaining between them.

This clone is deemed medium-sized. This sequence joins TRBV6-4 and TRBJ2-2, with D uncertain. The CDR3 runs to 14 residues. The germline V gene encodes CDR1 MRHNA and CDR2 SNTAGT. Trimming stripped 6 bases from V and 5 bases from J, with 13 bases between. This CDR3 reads CASRDPGGTGELFF. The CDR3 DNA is TGTGCCAGCAGAGATCCCGGTGGTACCGGGGAGCTGTTTTTT.